The T cell receptor (beta chain) under discussion was sequenced for a study of T cells in Graves' hyperthyroidism and ophthalmopathy. Study-wide findings and caveats: Separation of ophthalmopathy from stable hyperthyroidism was achieved by a 13 V-J model.

There were TCR beta CDR3 regions amplified from RNA transcripts. The study used the HTBI primer set for a first-round RT-PCR of the TCR CDR3. TCRdb reprocessed the multiplex PCR reads via MiXCR and lists one record per CDR3 protein. The sample has about 420,000 distinct CDR3 sequences, 15% to 18% seen once. Trimming left V 0 bases short and J 1 base short, with 0 bases between. This CDR3 contains 12 residues. The germline V gene encodes CDR1 MNHEY and CDR2 SVGAGI. Newly diagnosed hyperthyroidism, duration under 2 months, in patients aged 18 to 65. PBMCs were sourced from over 8.5 ml fresh peripheral blood. This clonotype was detected many times. No antigen is known for it.

The origin of this receptor is a woman aged 18 to 35 with Graves' hyperthyroidism. This chain links TRBV6-5 with TRBJ1-1; D gene unclear. The sequenced sample was blood. The CDR3 loop is CASSYSNTEAFF. CDR3 nucleotides: TGTGCCAGCAGTTACTCGAACACTGAAGCTTTCTTT.